These 5 T cell receptor beta chains originate from one sample sequenced in a study of cytomegalovirus exposure and HLA in healthy donors. Vbeta (60) and Jbeta (13) primers were used in the PCR. Sequencing used immunoSEQ multiplex PCR; TCRdb keeps in-frame clones, though not all of them. The sample includes 140,000 or so clones. The sequenced sample consisted of PBMCs. All receptors derive from a male donor in good health and CMV-seronegative.

The chain has TRBV25-1 and TRBJ2-1; 9 positions agree with TRBD1. Germline V lookup: CDR1 MGHDK, CDR2 SYGVNS. This CDR3 has 13 amino acids. The trim removed 5 bases at V and 10 bases at J, leaving 6 bases unmatched. CDR3 sequence reads: CASSLKQGAEQFF. The CDR3 DNA sequence: TGTGCCAGCAGTCTGAAACAGGGGGCCGAGCAGTTCTTC.

The J gene is TRBJ2-1, the V gene TRBV11-3; 10 bases are a match to TRBD2. Germline V lookup: CDR1 SGHNT, CDR2 YENEEA. V was pared by 5 bases and J by 8 bases, with 12 bases of the junction left unmatched. The CDR3 contains 16 residues. CDR3 sequence reads: CASSPGLAVKGDEQFF. In DNA form, the CDR3 reads TGTGCCAGCAGCCCCGGACTAGCGGTCAAAGGGGATGAGCAGTTCTTC.

This chain uses TRBV11-2 with TRBJ2-3, with TRBD2 as a possible D gene (5 bases). With 1 base removed from V and 0 bases from J, the gap between germline ends came to 8 bases. Germline CDR1 and CDR2: SGHAT and FQNNGV. The CDR3 length is 15 residues. CDR3 nucleotides: TGTGCCAGCAGCTTAGCCCAGCGGAGCACAGATACGCAGTATTTT. This encodes CASSLAQRSTDTQYF.

This chain uses TRBV29-1 with TRBJ1-2; D ambiguous. This CDR3 spans 11 amino acids. Trimming pared 7 bases from V and 2 bases from J, leaving 8 bases between. Germline V gene lookup returns CDR1 SQVTM and CDR2 ANQGSEA. The CDR3 loop is CSGADNYGYTF. For the CDR3, the DNA is TGCAGCGGGGCAGACAACTATGGCTACACCTTC. The full variable domain, with the rest looked up from reference TRBV29-1 and TRBJ1-2, is SAVISQKPSRDICQRGTSLTIQCQVDSQVTMMFWYRQQPGQSLTLIATANQGSEATYESGFVIDKFPISRPNLTFSTLTVSNMSPEDSSIYLCSGADNYGYTFGSGTRLTVV.

This chain joins TRBV7-8 and TRBJ1-2, with a weak D call TRBD1 (6 bases). The CDR3 totals 13 residues. V was pared by 3 bases and J by 6 bases, with 11 bases between. Germline V gene sequence: CDR1 SGHVS, CDR2 FQNEAQ. CDR3 sequence reads: CASSLSGDNGYTF. The CDR3 DNA reads TGTGCCAGCAGCTTGTCAGGGGACAATGGCTACACCTTC.